Listed here are 25 T cell receptor beta chains from one sample, sequenced in a study of blood T cell repertoires in COVID-19. Some clones are missing from TCRdb's copy, which holds only in-frame ones; the method was immunoSEQ multiplex PCR. The sample records fewer than 250,000 clones, more than 75% being singletons. The sequencing sample was made of peripheral blood. The receptors derive from a man aged 55 to 70 with acute or convalescent COVID-19.

This rearrangement joins TRBV5-5 to TRBJ2-2, with 12 bases identical to TRBD1. CDR1 SGHKS and CDR2 YYEKEE come from the germline V gene (reference sequence). The CDR3 totals 17 residues. Trimming removed 4 bases from V and 2 bases from J; junction bases left unmatched: 6. CDR3 DNA sequence: TGTGCCAGCAGCACAAGGGACAGGGGGCGAAACACCGGGGAGCTGTTTTTT. It codes for CASSTRDRGRNTGELFF.

The V gene is TRBV9, the J gene TRBJ2-5; 8 bases match TRBD1. The CDR3 loop spans 16 amino acids. V was clipped by 0 bases and J by 2 bases; unmatched bases: 6. Germline CDR1 is SGDLS and CDR2 is YYNGEE. The CDR3 nucleotides read TGTGCCAGCAGCGTAGGGACCGGACAGGGTCAAGAGACCCAGTACTTC. Translation: CASSVGTGQGQETQYF.

There are many counts of this clone. This sequence joins TRBV4-3 and TRBJ1-2, with TRBD1 as a possible D gene (5 bases). The V gene lost 3 bases and the J gene lost 7 bases, with 12 bases spanning the gap. Germline assignment: CDR1 LGHNA and CDR2 YSLEER. CDR3 length: 13 residues. CDR3 sequence (DNA): TGCGCCAGCAGCCAGACGGGGGTCTCTGGCTACACCTTC. It translates to CASSQTGVSGYTF.

The gene calls are TRBV7-2 and TRBJ1-2; D unresolved. The V gene lost 5 bases and the J gene lost 4 bases, with 8 bases spanning the gap. Looked up from germline, CDR1 is SGHTA and CDR2 is FQGNSA. The CDR3 runs 12 residues. The CDR3 DNA sequence: TGTGCCAGCAGCCCTACCGGCTATGGCTACACCTTC. Translation gives CASSPTGYGYTF.

The rearrangement joins TRBV10-3 to TRBJ2-3, with 10 bases that match TRBD2. V was pared by 8 bases and J by 1 base, with 15 bases of the junction left unmatched. CDR3 length: 18 amino acids. CDR1 is ENHRY and CDR2 is SYGVKD in the germline V gene. CDR3 in amino acids: CAIVPSGGNLLGTDTQYF. The CDR3 nucleotides read TGTGCCATCGTCCCTAGCGGGGGTAATCTCCTGGGCACAGATACGCAGTATTTT.

The chain combines TRBV5-1 with TRBJ1-6, with a tentative D call TRBD1 (5 bases). V was pared by 3 bases and J by 5 bases, with 9 bases between. This CDR3 has 14 residues. Per the germline V gene, CDR1 is SGHRS and CDR2 is YFSETQ. This CDR3 reads CASSWQGNNSPLHF. The DNA for the CDR3 is TGCGCCAGCAGCTGGCAGGGCAATAATTCACCCCTCCACTTT.

This clone was counted a few times. The rearrangement joins TRBV28 to TRBJ1-5, with 10 bases lining up with TRBD1. Germline CDR1 reads MDHEN; CDR2 reads SYDVKM. This CDR3 is built from 15 residues. The J segment lost 4 bases and the V segment lost 0 bases, leaving 0 bases of the junction unmatched. Here the CDR3 reads CASSLWGQGNQPQHF. The CDR3, as DNA: TGTGCCAGCAGTTTATGGGGACAGGGGAATCAGCCCCAGCATTTT. Using reference TRBV28 and TRBJ1-5 for the parts outside the CDR3, the full variable domain is DVKVTQSSRYLVKRTGEKVFLECVQDMDHENMFWYRQDPGLGLRLIYFSYDVKMKEKGDIPEGYSVSREKKERFSLILESASTNQTSMYLCASSLWGQGNQPQHFGDGTRLSIL.

This rearrangement joins TRBV7-9 to TRBJ2-3, with 10 bases lining up with TRBD1. The junction had 5 bases not matched to a gene; V was cut back by 1 base and J by 1 base. Per germline, CDR1 SEHNR and CDR2 FQNEAQ (reference sequence). The CDR3 length is 17 residues. This chain's CDR3 is CASSLGTGGEGTDTQYF. CDR3 bases: TGTGCCAGCAGCTTAGGGACAGGGGGAGAAGGCACAGATACGCAGTATTTT. Variable domain in full (rest from reference TRBV7-9 and TRBJ2-3): DTGVSQNPRHKITKRGQNVTFRCDPISEHNRLYWYRQTLGQGPEFLTYFQNEAQLEKSRLLSDRFSAERPKGSFSTLEIQRTEQGDSAMYLCASSLGTGGEGTDTQYFGPGTRLTVL.

In nucleotides, the CDR3 is TGTGCCAGCAGTTACGGGGGGGGGACCCCCTACAATGAGCAGTTCTTC. Translated, it gives CASSYGGGTPYNEQFF. The V call is TRBV6-2 or TRBV6-3, the J call TRBJ2-1; 7 positions agree with TRBD2. Germline CDR1 reads MNHEY; CDR2 reads SVGEGT. V shed 2 bases, J shed 2 bases, and the junction held 6 bases outside the gene matches. This CDR3 contains 16 residues.

V gene TRBV7-3 combines with J gene TRBJ2-1, with D tentatively TRBD1 (6 bases). Germline V CDR1 and CDR2: SGHTA, FQGTGA. V was cut by 5 bases and J by 0 bases, with 14 bases left in between. This CDR3 spans 16 amino acids. As DNA, the CDR3 is TGTGCCAGCAGCCAAACGGGACAAAGCTCCTACAATGAGCAGTTCTTC. It encodes CASSQTGQSSYNEQFF.

The rearrangement uses TRBV11-2 and TRBJ2-7; D is unresolved. V lost 4 bases, J lost 0 bases, and 7 bases lay in between. The CDR3 runs to 13 residues. Germline V gene lookup returns CDR1 SGHAT and CDR2 FQNNGV. The CDR3 spells CASSSFSSYEQYF. Here the CDR3 DNA reads TGTGCCAGCAGCTCTTTTAGCTCCTACGAGCAGTACTTC.

The CDR3 is CASTETVHNSPLHF. Written as DNA, the CDR3 is TGTGCCAGTACCGAGACAGTCCACAATTCACCCCTCCACTTT. V gene TRBV2 combines with J gene TRBJ1-6; perhaps TRBD1 as D (5 bases). CDR1 is SNHLY and CDR2 is FYNNEI in the germline V gene. The CDR3 is 14 amino acids. V gave up 9 bases and J gave up 7 bases, with 16 bases separating them. Variable domain in full (rest from reference TRBV2 and TRBJ1-6): EPEVTQTPSHQVTQMGQEVILRCVPISNHLYFYWYRQILGQKVEFLVSFYNNEISEKSEIFDDQFSVERPDGSNFTLKIRSTKLEDSAMYFCASTETVHNSPLHFGNGTRLTVT.

The chain recombines TRBV5-6 with TRBJ1-4; D call uncertain. The V end was cut by 0 bases, the J end by 1 base, with 7 bases between. CDR1 SGHDT and CDR2 YYEEEE come from the germline V gene. This CDR3 is 15 amino acids long. CDR3 DNA sequence: TGTGCCAGCAGCTTGGTGGGGAGAACTAATGAAAAACTGTTTTTT. As protein: CASSLVGRTNEKLFF.

The CDR3 DNA sequence: TGTGCCAGCACCCTTGCAGGGCGGGGGCCGATGAATGAGCAGTTCTTC. Protein sequence: CASTLAGRGPMNEQFF. The rearrangement joins TRBV2 to TRBJ2-1, with D tentatively TRBD2 (7 bases). The CDR3 is 16 amino acids. Per the germline V gene, CDR1 is SNHLY and CDR2 is FYNNEI. The germline V and J ends were trimmed by 7 bases and 7 bases, with 23 bases remaining between them.

The chain is built from TRBV6-5 and TRBJ2-2; the D gene is possibly TRBD1 (6 bases). Germline-derived CDR1 and CDR2 are MNHEY and SVGAGI. This CDR3 is built from 15 residues. The germline V and J ends were trimmed by 0 bases and 6 bases, with 11 bases remaining between them. The CDR3 region is CASSYSRQASGELFF. The CDR3 bases are TGTGCCAGCAGTTACTCCCGACAGGCTTCCGGGGAGCTGTTTTTT.

This CDR3 reads CASSPHEGTGSPLHF. CDR3 nucleotides: TGTGCCAGCAGCCCTCATGAGGGAACTGGGTCACCCCTCCACTTT. The chain combines TRBV3-1 (or the pseudogene TRBV3-2) with TRBJ1-6; D unclear. With 4 bases removed from V and 10 bases from J, the gap between germline ends came to 17 bases. CDR1 and CDR2 (germline): LGHDT, YNNKEL (reference sequence). CDR3 length equals 15 residues.

The chain employs TRBV7-2 and TRBJ1-5; TRBD1 is a possible D gene (5 bases). CDR3 length: 17 amino acids. Looked up from germline, CDR1 is SGHTA and CDR2 is FQGNSA. Trimming took off 3 bases at V and 0 bases at J, with 15 bases between the two ends. CDR3: CASSFGGADSSNQPQHF. In DNA, the CDR3 is TGTGCCAGCAGCTTCGGGGGAGCCGACAGTAGCAATCAGCCCCAGCATTTT. Filled out from reference TRBV7-2 and TRBJ1-5, the complete variable domain reads GAGVSQSPSNKVTEKGKDVELRCDPISGHTALYWYRQSLGQGLEFLIYFQGNSAPDKSGLPSDRFSAERTGGSVSTLTIQRTQQEDSAVYLCASSFGGADSSNQPQHFGDGTRLSIL.

J is TRBJ2-7 and V is TRBV5-5, with a tentative D call TRBD2 (7 bases). The CDR3 is made up of 16 amino acids. The V gene lost 4 bases and the J gene lost 5 bases, with 22 bases spanning the gap. Germline loops: CDR1 SGHKS, CDR2 YYEKEE (reference sequence). The CDR3 loop reads CASSGRDVGAGNEQYF. The DNA for the CDR3 is TGTGCCAGCAGCGGGAGGGACGTGGGGGCAGGGAACGAGCAGTACTTC.

The chain links TRBV13 to TRBJ1-1; TRBD1 matches 7 bases. CDR1 PRHDT and CDR2 FYEKMQ come from the germline V gene (reference sequence). Trimming took 3 bases from V and 3 from J; bases not matched to a gene: 10. CDR3 size: 16 residues. The CDR3 here is CASSFPDREGHTEAFF. The CDR3 bases are TGTGCCAGCAGCTTCCCTGACAGGGAAGGGCACACTGAAGCTTTCTTT.

The chain joins TRBV7-3 to TRBJ2-3, with D maybe TRBD2 (6 bases). Germline CDR1 and CDR2: SGHTA and FQGTGA. This CDR3 has 14 residues. Trimming cost V 5 bases and J 5 bases, with 14 bases left between them. The CDR3 loop is CASSRLGTVDTQYF. Written as DNA, the CDR3 is TGTGCCAGCAGCCGACTAGGGACGGTAGATACGCAGTATTTT. Full variable domain (missing parts from reference TRBV7-3 and TRBJ2-3): GAGVSQTPSNKVTEKGKYVELRCDPISGHTALYWYRQSLGQGPEFLIYFQGTGAADDSGLPNDRFFAVRPEGSVSTLKIQRTERGDSAVYLCASSRLGTVDTQYFGPGTRLTVL.

The chain links TRBV28 to TRBJ2-5; 9 nucleotides align to TRBD1. Germline assignment: CDR1 MDHEN and CDR2 SYDVKM. J lost 2 bases, V lost 5 bases, and 6 bases had no gene match. This CDR3 contains 15 residues. CDR3 region: CASSTQTGGQETQYF. The CDR3 region has the DNA TGTGCCAGCAGTACTCAGACAGGGGGACAAGAGACCCAGTACTTC.

The J gene is TRBJ2-4, the V gene TRBV19, with 7 bases matching TRBD1. Trimming at V came to 4 bases and at J to 4 bases, leaving 13 bases not matched to a gene. Germline CDR1 is LNHDA and CDR2 is SQIVND (reference sequence). The CDR3 totals 17 residues. CDR3 protein: CASSKGSETGSKNIQYF. Written as DNA, the CDR3 is TGTGCCAGTAGTAAAGGGAGCGAGACAGGGTCAAAAAACATTCAGTACTTC.

The sample holds one count of this clone. This chain joins TRBV6-5 and TRBJ1-2, with D hard to call. V lost 0 bases to trimming and J lost 8 bases, with 16 bases between them. Germline CDR1 and CDR2: MNHEY and SVGAGI. This CDR3 contains 15 residues. Written as DNA, the CDR3 is TGTGCCAGCAGTTACTCGGTGTCCCAGGATATGGGCTACACCTTC. It translates to CASSYSVSQDMGYTF.

This sequence joins TRBV5-1 and TRBJ2-3; 13 nucleotides agree with TRBD2. The CDR3 runs 16 residues. V gave up 5 bases and J gave up 1 base; unmatched junction bases: 4. Germline loops: CDR1 SGHRS, CDR2 YFSETQ. CDR3 amino acids: CASSRGTSGGTDTQYF. The CDR3, as DNA: TGCGCCAGCAGTCGAGGGACTAGCGGGGGCACAGATACGCAGTATTTT. Variable domain in full (rest from reference TRBV5-1 and TRBJ2-3): KAGVTQTPRYLIKTRGQQVTLSCSPISGHRSVSWYQQTPGQGLQFLFEYFSETQRNKGNFPGRFSGRQFSNSRSEMNVSTLELGDSALYLCASSRGTSGGTDTQYFGPGTRLTVL.

The table lists this clone with a count of one. The chain uses TRBV18 and TRBJ1-5; no definite D call. The CDR3 has 15 amino acids. Germline V gene sequence: CDR1 KGHSH, CDR2 LQKENI. The V gene lost 1 base and the J gene lost 7 bases, with 14 bases spanning the gap. The CDR3 reads CASSPQSGSAQPQHF. CDR3 nucleotide sequence: TGTGCCAGCTCACCACAGTCAGGTTCCGCGCAGCCCCAGCATTTT.